This TCR beta chain appears in the sequencing data of a study of blood T cells in healthy people across ages. A remark on this clonotype: Its antigen is unidentified.

Then a second PCR, running about 6 to 12 cycles, was carried out with a sample-barcoded 5' primer and a J-beta primer mix. The study obtained at least 3 million CDR3-containing paired-end reads from every sample. Using its own MiXCR run on the 5' RACE reads, TCRdb lists one record per CDR3 protein. The sample lists about a million distinct CDR3 sequences; 40% to 60% were seen once. Study-wide results and limits: Whereas aged donors had fewer naive CD4+ cells, long-lived donors had more of them and higher diversity. Age brought a roughly linear fall in TCR beta diversity measured per million T cells.

Trimming removed 2 bases at V and 4 bases at J, with 17 bases between. Germline V gene sequence: CDR1 DFQATT, CDR2 SNEGSKA (reference sequence). This CDR3 has 15 amino acids. The specimen sequenced was blood. This receptor was identified in a man aged 25 to 40 in good health. This chain joins TRBV20-1 and TRBJ1-1, with D perhaps matching TRBD1 (6 bases). In DNA form, the CDR3 reads TGCAGTGCTAGAAACTGGCTGGGGGCAGGCACTGAAGCTTTCTTT. This codes for CSARNWLGAGTEAFF.